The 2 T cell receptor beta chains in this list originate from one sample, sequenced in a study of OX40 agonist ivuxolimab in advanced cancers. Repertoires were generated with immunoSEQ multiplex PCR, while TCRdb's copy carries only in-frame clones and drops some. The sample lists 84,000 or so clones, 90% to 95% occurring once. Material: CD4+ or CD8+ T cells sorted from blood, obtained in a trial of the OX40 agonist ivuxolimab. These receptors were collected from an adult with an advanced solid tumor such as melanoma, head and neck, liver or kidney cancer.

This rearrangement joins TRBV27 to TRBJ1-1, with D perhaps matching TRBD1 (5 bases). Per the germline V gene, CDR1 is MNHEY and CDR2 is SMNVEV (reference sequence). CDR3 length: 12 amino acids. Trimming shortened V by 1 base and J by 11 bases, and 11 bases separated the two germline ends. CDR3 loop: CASSLWGSAAFF. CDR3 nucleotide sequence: TGTGCCAGCAGTTTATGGGGCTCCGCGGCTTTCTTT.

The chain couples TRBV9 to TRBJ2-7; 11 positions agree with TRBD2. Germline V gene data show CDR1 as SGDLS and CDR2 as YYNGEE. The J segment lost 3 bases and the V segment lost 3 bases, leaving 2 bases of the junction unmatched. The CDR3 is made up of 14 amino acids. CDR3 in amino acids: CASSAGTSGYEQYF. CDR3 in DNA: TGTGCCAGCAGCGCCGGGACTAGCGGCTACGAGCAGTACTTC.